One sample yielded the 4 T cell receptor beta chains listed below, sequenced in a study of PD-1 blockade in classical Hodgkin lymphoma. Time point specified: newly diagnosed, previously untreated cHL patient sample. Method: immunoSEQ multiplex PCR; TCRdb's copy keeps in-frame clones and lacks some. The sample lists 45,000 to 60,000 clones, just over 90% occurring once. The sample was peripheral blood mononuclear cells (PBMCs). The receptors were gathered from a human donor with classical Hodgkin lymphoma.

The chain carries TRBV20-1 and TRBJ2-7; D is uncertain. Germline CDR1 is DFQATT and CDR2 is SNEGSKA (reference sequence). The CDR3 has 11 amino acids. The chain's CDR3 is CSVPISYEQYF. The CDR3 DNA follows: TGCAGCGTACCAATCTCCTACGAGCAGTACTTC.

Only one count was recorded for this clone. V is TRBV7-9 and J is TRBJ2-7; no clear D gene. V lost 4 bases and J lost 1, with 17 bases in between. CDR1 and CDR2 from the germline V gene are SEHNR and FQNEAQ (reference sequence). The CDR3 totals 16 residues. The CDR3 region has the DNA TGTGCCAGCAGCTCCCTTCCGTCTGTCGGGTCCTACGAGCAGTACTTC. Protein: CASSSLPSVGSYEQYF.

This chain uses TRBV5-5 with TRBJ1-1; 7 positions agree with TRBD1. V was clipped by 0 bases and J by 2 bases; unmatched bases: 10. Germline-derived CDR1 and CDR2 are SGHKS and YYEKEE (reference sequence). The CDR3 has 17 residues. In DNA, the CDR3 is TGTGCCAGCAGCTTGGAAGGAGGGGGCGCCTTCAACACTGAAGCTTTCTTT. It encodes CASSLEGGGAFNTEAFF. Full variable domain (remainder filled in from reference TRBV5-5 and TRBJ1-1): DAGVTQSPTHLIKTRGQQVTLRCSPISGHKSVSWYQQVLGQGPQFIFQYYEKEERGRGNFPDRFSARQFPNYSSELNVNALLLGDSALYLCASSLEGGGAFNTEAFFGQGTRLTVV.

This rearrangement joins TRBV27 to TRBJ1-1, with D possibly TRBD1 on 5 matching bases. V was shortened by 6 bases and J by 0 bases, with 17 bases between the two germline ends. The CDR3 has 16 residues. Germline V gene sequence: CDR1 MNHEY, CDR2 SMNVEV (reference sequence). CDR3 residues: CASRSPGGGLNTEAFF. CDR3 DNA: TGTGCCAGCAGATCCCCTGGGGGAGGATTGAACACTGAAGCTTTCTTT.